This TCR beta chain derives from a study of T cells in Graves' hyperthyroidism and ophthalmopathy. Points from the study as a whole: Within blood appeared most thyroid clonotypes that had expanded above 0.001.

The patients, who ranged from 18 to 65 in age, presented with newly diagnosed hyperthyroidism lasting under 2 months. This CDR3 has 11 residues. Germline-derived CDR1 and CDR2 are SQVTM and ANQGSEA. The V end lost 5 bases, the J end lost 5 bases, and 6 bases lay between the germline ends. There were TCR beta CDR3 regions amplified from RNA transcripts. Primed by the HTBI set, a first-round RT-PCR was run on the TCR CDR3. Using its own MiXCR run on the multiplex PCR reads, TCRdb lists one record per CDR3 protein. The sample contains about 840,000 distinct CDR3 sequences, roughly 37% of which appear only once. This clonotype was found a few times. Its cognate antigen is unknown. A much larger clone differs by one base, so this may be a read error.

This receptor was taken from a man aged 18 to 35 with Graves' hyperthyroidism. The material sequenced was blood. The chain links TRBV29-1 to TRBJ1-4; D is ambiguous. CDR3 nucleotides: TGCAGCGTTTCGGGAAATGAAAAACTGTTTTTT. It specifies CSVSGNEKLFF.